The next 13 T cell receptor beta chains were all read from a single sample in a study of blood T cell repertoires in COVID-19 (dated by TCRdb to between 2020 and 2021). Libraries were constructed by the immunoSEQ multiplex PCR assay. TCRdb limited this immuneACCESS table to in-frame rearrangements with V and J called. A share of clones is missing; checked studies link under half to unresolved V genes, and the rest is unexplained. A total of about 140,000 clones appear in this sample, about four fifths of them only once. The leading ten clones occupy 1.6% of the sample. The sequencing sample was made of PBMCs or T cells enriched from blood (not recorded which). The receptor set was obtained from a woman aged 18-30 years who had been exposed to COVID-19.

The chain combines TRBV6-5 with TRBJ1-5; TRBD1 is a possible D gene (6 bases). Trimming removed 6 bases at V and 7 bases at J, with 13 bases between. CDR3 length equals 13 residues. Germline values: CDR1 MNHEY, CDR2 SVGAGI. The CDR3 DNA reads TGTGCCAGCAGCCGCGGACAGTACCAGCCCCAGCATTTT. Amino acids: CASSRGQYQPQHF.

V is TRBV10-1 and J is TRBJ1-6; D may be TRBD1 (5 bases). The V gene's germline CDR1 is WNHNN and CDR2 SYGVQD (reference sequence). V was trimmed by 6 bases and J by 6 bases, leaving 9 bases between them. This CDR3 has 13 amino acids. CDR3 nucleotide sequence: TGCGCCAGCAGACGGGACTTTAATTCACCCCTCCACTTT. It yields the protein CASRRDFNSPLHF.

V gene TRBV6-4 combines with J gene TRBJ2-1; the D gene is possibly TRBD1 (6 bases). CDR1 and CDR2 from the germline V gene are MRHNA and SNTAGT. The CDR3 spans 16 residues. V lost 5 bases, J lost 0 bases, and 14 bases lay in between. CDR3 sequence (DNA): TGTGCCAGCAGTCCCACCGGGACATACTCCTACAATGAGCAGTTCTTC. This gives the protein CASSPTGTYSYNEQFF.

Here the CDR3 DNA reads TGTGCCAGCAGCCAAGACCCCTTCTTATCTAGCGGGGGGGACTACGAGCAGTACTTC. It is translated as CASSQDPFLSSGGDYEQYF. J is TRBJ2-7 and V is TRBV3-1 (or the pseudogene TRBV3-2); TRBD2 agrees at 12 bases. Looked up from germline, CDR1 is LGHDT and CDR2 is YNNKEL (reference sequence). V was clipped by 0 bases and J by 3 bases; unmatched bases: 12. The CDR3 is 19 residues long.

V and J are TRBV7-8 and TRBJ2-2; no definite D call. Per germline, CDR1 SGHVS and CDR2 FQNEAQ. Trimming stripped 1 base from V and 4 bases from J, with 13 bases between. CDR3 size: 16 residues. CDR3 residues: CASSLVPLGSTGELFF. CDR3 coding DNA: TGTGCCAGCAGCTTAGTGCCTCTAGGCTCCACCGGGGAGCTGTTTTTT. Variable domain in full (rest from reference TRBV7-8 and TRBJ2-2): GAGVSQSPRYKVAKRGQDVALRCDPISGHVSLFWYQQALGQGPEFLTYFQNEAQLDKSGLPSDRFFAERPEGSVSTLKIQRTQQEDSAVYLCASSLVPLGSTGELFFGEGSRLTVL.

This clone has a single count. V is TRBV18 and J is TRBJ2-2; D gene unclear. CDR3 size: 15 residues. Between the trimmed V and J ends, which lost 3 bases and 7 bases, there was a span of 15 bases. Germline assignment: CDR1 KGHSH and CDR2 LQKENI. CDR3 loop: CASSPPSVTIGELFF. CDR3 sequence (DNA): TGTGCCAGCTCACCCCCGAGCGTAACTATCGGGGAGCTGTTTTTT.

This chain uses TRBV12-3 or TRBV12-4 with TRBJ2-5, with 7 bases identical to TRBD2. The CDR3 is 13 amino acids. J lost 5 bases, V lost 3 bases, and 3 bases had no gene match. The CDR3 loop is CASSLAGRETQYF. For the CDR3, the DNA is TGTGCCAGCAGTTTGGCCGGGAGGGAGACCCAGTACTTC.

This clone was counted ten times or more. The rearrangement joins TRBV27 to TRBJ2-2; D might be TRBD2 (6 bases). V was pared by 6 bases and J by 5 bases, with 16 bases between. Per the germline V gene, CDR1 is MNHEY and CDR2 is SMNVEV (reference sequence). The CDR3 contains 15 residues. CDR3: CASSHGSEKTGELFF. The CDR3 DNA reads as TGTGCCAGCAGCCACGGGAGCGAGAAGACCGGGGAGCTGTTTTTT.

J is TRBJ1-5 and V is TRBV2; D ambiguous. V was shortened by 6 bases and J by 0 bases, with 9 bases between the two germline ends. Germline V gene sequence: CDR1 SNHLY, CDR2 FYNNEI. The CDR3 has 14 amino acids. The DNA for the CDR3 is TGTGCCAGCAGCCCACAATATAGCAATCAGCCCCAGCATTTT. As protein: CASSPQYSNQPQHF.

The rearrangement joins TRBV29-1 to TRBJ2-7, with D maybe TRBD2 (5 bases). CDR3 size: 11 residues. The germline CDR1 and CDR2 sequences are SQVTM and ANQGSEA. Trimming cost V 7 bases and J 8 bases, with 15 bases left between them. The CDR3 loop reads CSGTRANQQYF. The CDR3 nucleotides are TGCAGCGGAACTAGAGCGAACCAGCAGTACTTC.

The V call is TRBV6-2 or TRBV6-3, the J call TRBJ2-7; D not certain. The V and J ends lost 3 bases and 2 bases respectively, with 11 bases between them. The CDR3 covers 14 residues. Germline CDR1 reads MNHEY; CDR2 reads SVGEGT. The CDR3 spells CASSYPFTPYEQYF. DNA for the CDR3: TGTGCCAGCAGTTATCCATTCACTCCCTACGAGCAGTACTTC.

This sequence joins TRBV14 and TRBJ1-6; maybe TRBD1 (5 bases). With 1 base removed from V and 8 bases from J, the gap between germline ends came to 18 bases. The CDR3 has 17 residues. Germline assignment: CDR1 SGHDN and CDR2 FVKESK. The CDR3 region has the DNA TGTGCCAGCAGCCAAGCTGGGTCTCGGGGGGGACATTCACCCCTCCACTTT. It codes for CASSQAGSRGGHSPLHF. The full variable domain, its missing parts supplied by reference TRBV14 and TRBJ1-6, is EAGVTQFPSHSVIEKGQTVTLRCDPISGHDNLYWYRRVMGKEIKFLLHFVKESKQDESGMPNNRFLAERTGGTYSTLKVQPAELEDSGVYFCASSQAGSRGGHSPLHFGNGTRLTVT.

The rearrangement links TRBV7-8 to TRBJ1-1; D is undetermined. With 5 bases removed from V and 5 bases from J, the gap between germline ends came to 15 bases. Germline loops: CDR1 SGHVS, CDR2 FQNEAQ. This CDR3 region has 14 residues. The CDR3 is CASSPLLTWTEAFF. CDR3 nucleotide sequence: TGTGCCAGCAGCCCCCTCTTGACATGGACTGAAGCTTTCTTT.